The TCR beta chain under discussion was sequenced for a study of T cell changes during pregnancy in multiple sclerosis. Repertoires were generated with immunoSEQ multiplex PCR, while TCRdb's copy carries only in-frame clones and drops some. The table lists just under 60,000 clones, roughly 92% of them singletons. After removal of 3 bases from V and 7 bases from J, the junction contained 9 bases not matched to a gene. Germline V gives CDR1 PRHDT, CDR2 FYEKMQ (reference sequence). The CDR3 spans 15 residues. The sequence was obtained from a female donor with multiple sclerosis, enrolled in a pregnancy study. This specimen was peripheral blood, taken in the first trimester of pregnancy. This chain links TRBV13 with TRBJ2-1, with 7 bases matching TRBD1. CDR3 region: CASSFLDRMVNEQFF. DNA of the CDR3: TGTGCCAGCAGCTTCTTGGACAGGATGGTGAATGAGCAGTTCTTC.